This T cell receptor beta chain is drawn from a study of T cell responses to AZD1222 COVID-19 vaccine. Study summary: Second-dose groups at about 4 or about 12 weeks were pooled. Findings of the study overall: White British donors predominated, females outnumbered males, and clonal diversity was possibly underestimated. Recipients of two AZD1222 doses showed rising Spike-specific TCR breadth and depth. Spike was spanned by vaccine-associated CD4 TCRs, with dominance at 160-218 and 743-854.

Produced via immunoSEQ multiplex PCR; TCRdb's table is partial and in-frame only. The sample gives 200,000 or so clones, around 89% of which show up once; roughly 6% is in the top ten. V gave up 4 bases and J gave up 0 bases, with 10 bases separating them. The CDR3 is 15 amino acids. Germline CDR1 MDHEN, CDR2 SYDVKM. Of note for this clone: Its specificity is not known.

The sequence was collected from an adult in good health. The specimen was peripheral blood, collected on day 0 of AZD1222 vaccination. The chain couples TRBV28 to TRBJ1-5; tentatively, D is TRBD1 (6 bases). The CDR3 loop is CASSSGQYSNQPQHF. The CDR3 bases are TGTGCCAGCAGTTCCGGACAGTATAGCAATCAGCCCCAGCATTTT.